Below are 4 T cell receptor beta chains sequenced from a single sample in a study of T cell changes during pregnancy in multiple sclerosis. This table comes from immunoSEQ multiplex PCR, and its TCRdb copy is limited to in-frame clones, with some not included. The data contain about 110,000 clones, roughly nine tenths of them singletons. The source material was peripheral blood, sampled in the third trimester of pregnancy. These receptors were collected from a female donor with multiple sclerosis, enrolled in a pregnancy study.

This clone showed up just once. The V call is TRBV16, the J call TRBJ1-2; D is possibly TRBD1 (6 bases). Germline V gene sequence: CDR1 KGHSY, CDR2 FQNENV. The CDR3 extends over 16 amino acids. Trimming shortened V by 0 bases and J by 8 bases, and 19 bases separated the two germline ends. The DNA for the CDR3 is TGTGCCAGCAGCCAATCCCCGGAAGGGGGTTTAGAGGGCTACACCTTC. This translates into CASSQSPEGGLEGYTF.

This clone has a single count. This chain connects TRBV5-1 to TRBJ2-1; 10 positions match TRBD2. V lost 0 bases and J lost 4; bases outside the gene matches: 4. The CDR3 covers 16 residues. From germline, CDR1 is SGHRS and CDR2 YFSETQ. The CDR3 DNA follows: TGCGCCAGCAGCTTGGCCCTAGCGGGGGCATACAATGAGCAGTTCTTC. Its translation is CASSLALAGAYNEQFF. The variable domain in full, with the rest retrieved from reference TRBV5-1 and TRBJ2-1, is KAGVTQTPRYLIKTRGQQVTLSCSPISGHRSVSWYQQTPGQGLQFLFEYFSETQRNKGNFPGRFSGRQFSNSRSEMNVSTLELGDSALYLCASSLALAGAYNEQFFGPGTRLTVL.

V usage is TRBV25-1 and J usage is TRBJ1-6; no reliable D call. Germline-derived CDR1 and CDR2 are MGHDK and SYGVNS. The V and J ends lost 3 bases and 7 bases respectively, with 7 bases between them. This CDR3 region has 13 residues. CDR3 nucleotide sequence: TGTGCCAGCAGTGAGGTTCGGAATTCACCCCTCCACTTT. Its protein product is CASSEVRNSPLHF.

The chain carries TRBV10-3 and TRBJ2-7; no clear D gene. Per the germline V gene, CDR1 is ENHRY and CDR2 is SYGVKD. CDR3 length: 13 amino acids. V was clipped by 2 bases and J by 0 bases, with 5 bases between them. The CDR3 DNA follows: TGTGCCATCAGTGAGGTCTACTCCTACGAGCAGTACTTC. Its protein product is CAISEVYSYEQYF.